A single sample is the source of the 21 T cell receptor beta chains below, sequenced in a study of blood T cell repertoires in COVID-19. The assay was immunoSEQ multiplex PCR, and TCRdb's table has in-frame clones only and misses some. The sample lists tens of thousands of clones; approximately 87% were seen once. The specimen was peripheral blood. The receptors come from a man aged 80 or over in a cohort sampled during active COVID-19.

This clone was found once. J is TRBJ2-5 and V is TRBV2; tentative D call: TRBD2 (7 bases). The length of the CDR3 is 16 residues. The V and J ends lost 0 bases and 5 bases respectively, with 16 bases between them. The V gene's germline CDR1 is SNHLY and CDR2 FYNNEI. CDR3 coding DNA: TGTGCCAGCAGTGAAGCTAGGGGAGGGGACATGGAGACCCAGTACTTC. Translating gives CASSEARGGDMETQYF.

The V and J genes are TRBV3-1 (or the pseudogene TRBV3-2) and TRBJ2-1, with D perhaps TRBD1 (5 bases). The CDR3 runs to 17 residues. V lost 3 bases to trimming and J lost 0 bases, with 15 bases between them. CDR1 LGHDT and CDR2 YNNKEL come from the germline V gene (reference sequence). CDR3 sequence (DNA): TGTGCCAGCAGCCAGCGTAGGGGTCTTAGCTCCTACAATGAGCAGTTCTTC. It codes for CASSQRRGLSSYNEQFF.

The V gene is TRBV2, the J gene TRBJ1-5; 7 nucleotides align to TRBD1. V lost 0 bases and J lost 7; bases outside the gene matches: 3. The CDR3 totals 14 residues. CDR1 is SNHLY, CDR2 FYNNEI, per germline. In nucleotides, the CDR3 is TGTGCCAGCAGTGAAGCAACAGGGGCCCAGCCCCAGCATTTT. Its translation: CASSEATGAQPQHF.

The CDR3 coding sequence is TGTGCCAGCAGCTTACGAGGTGGATTGAACACTGAAGCTTTCTTT. This sequence encodes CASSLRGGLNTEAFF. The chain joins TRBV11-2 to TRBJ1-1, with D uncertain. Trimming took 2 bases from V and 0 from J, leaving 10 bases between them. Germline CDR1 and CDR2: SGHAT and FQNNGV. The CDR3 sequence is 15 residues long.

This rearrangement joins TRBV28 to TRBJ1-1; TRBD1 matches 11 bases. This CDR3 spans 15 amino acids. Germline CDR1 MDHEN, CDR2 SYDVKM. Trimming cost V 4 bases and J 11 bases; bases outside gene matches: 12. The CDR3 DNA follows: TGTGCCAGCAGTTCGTCCTCAAGGGACAGGGGGGGGGCTTTCTTT. This codes for CASSSSSRDRGGAFF.

The rearrangement joins TRBV28 to TRBJ1-5, with 9 bases fitting TRBD1. CDR1 and CDR2 from the germline V gene are MDHEN and SYDVKM. The trim removed 1 base at V and 7 bases at J, leaving 17 bases unmatched. CDR3 length: 19 amino acids. The CDR3 region is CASSLLSGGGTGGGQPQHF. The CDR3 DNA follows: TGTGCCAGCAGTTTATTATCGGGGGGTGGTACAGGGGGCGGACAGCCCCAGCATTTT.

V usage is TRBV5-8 and J usage is TRBJ1-5; TRBD1 aligns across 8 bases. The CDR3 has 16 residues. Germline values: CDR1 SGHTS, CDR2 YDEGEE. The junction had 10 bases not matched to a gene; V was cut back by 6 bases and J by 2 bases. CDR3 DNA sequence: TGTGCCAGCACATTGACGGACAGGGTCCGCAATCAGCCCCAGCATTTT. Protein: CASTLTDRVRNQPQHF.

The chain employs TRBV24-1 and TRBJ2-5; D unresolved. Germline CDR1 KGHDR, CDR2 SFDVKD. The CDR3 is 14 residues long. V was shortened by 4 bases and J by 4 bases, with 12 bases between the two germline ends. As DNA, the CDR3 is TGTGCCACCAGTGACACCCTCGTTAGAGAGACCCAGTACTTC. The encoded protein is CATSDTLVRETQYF.

This clone was found a few times. The rearrangement uses TRBV7-9 and TRBJ2-3; D may be TRBD1 (7 bases). Germline V gives CDR1 SEHNR, CDR2 FQNEAQ (reference sequence). The ends were cut back, 3 bases at V and 6 bases at J, with 10 bases in the middle. This CDR3 has 13 residues. In DNA, the CDR3 is TGTGCCAGCAGCTTCAGGGGGACTGATACGCAGTATTTT. It encodes CASSFRGTDTQYF.

The V gene is TRBV29-1, the J gene TRBJ1-1; 8 nucleotides agree with TRBD1. The CDR3 is made up of 13 amino acids. Germline lookup yields CDR1 SQVTM and CDR2 ANQGSEA. V trimming: 7 bases; J trimming: 1 base; junction bases outside the gene matches: 5. The CDR3 protein is CSAGTGRNTEAFF. CDR3 in DNA: TGCAGCGCGGGGACAGGCAGGAACACTGAAGCTTTCTTT.

This chain joins TRBV6-5 and TRBJ1-3; possibly TRBD1 for D (5 bases). Germline-derived CDR1 and CDR2 are MNHEY and SVGAGI. CDR3 length equals 13 residues. V was trimmed by 6 bases and J by 8 bases, leaving 14 bases between them. The CDR3 region is CASRPGGGDTIYF. CDR3 in DNA: TGTGCCAGCAGGCCGGGAGGAGGGGACACCATATATTTT.

The V and J genes are TRBV9 and TRBJ2-1; 10 positions agree with TRBD1. The CDR3 extends over 14 amino acids. V lost 0 bases, J lost 8 bases, and 2 bases stayed unmatched. Germline CDR1 and CDR2: SGDLS and YYNGEE. In DNA form, the CDR3 reads TGTGCCAGCAGCGTAGGGGACAGGGGCGATGAGCAGTTCTTC. It is translated as CASSVGDRGDEQFF.

The chain couples TRBV25-1 to TRBJ2-1, with D unresolved. Germline CDR1 is MGHDK and CDR2 is SYGVNS. The CDR3 sequence is 15 residues long. Trimming pared 1 base from V and 1 base from J, leaving 8 bases between. The CDR3 sequence: CASSELSVSYNEQFF. As DNA, the CDR3 is TGTGCCAGCAGTGAATTGTCGGTTTCCTACAATGAGCAGTTCTTC. The full variable domain, its missing parts supplied by reference TRBV25-1 and TRBJ2-1, is EADIYQTPRYLVIGTGKKITLECSQTMGHDKMYWYQQDPGMELHLIHYSYGVNSTEKGDLSSESTVSRIRTEHFPLTLESARPSHTSQYLCASSELSVSYNEQFFGPGTRLTVL.

This clone has a handful of counts. The chain joins TRBV7-2 to TRBJ1-1; a possible D gene is TRBD1 (6 bases). This CDR3 has 14 residues. Per the germline V gene, CDR1 is SGHTA and CDR2 is FQGNSA. Trimming pared 8 bases from V and 1 base from J, leaving 14 bases between. In nucleotides, the CDR3 is TGTGCCAGCCTAACAGGGTCTCAGAACACTGAAGCTTTCTTT. Residues: CASLTGSQNTEAFF.

This clone has just a few counts. The chain uses TRBV4-1 and TRBJ1-5; 8 bases are shared with TRBD1. CDR1 is MGHRA and CDR2 is YSYEKL in the germline V gene. The CDR3 spans 15 residues. The ends lost 1 base at V and 2 bases at J; junction bases unmatched: 1. CDR3 residues: CASSQAGQGNQPQHF. As DNA, the CDR3 is TGCGCCAGCAGCCAAGCGGGACAGGGCAATCAGCCCCAGCATTTT.

J is TRBJ2-7 and V is TRBV15, with D perhaps matching TRBD1 (5 bases). Germline CDR1 reads LNHNV; CDR2 reads YYDKDF (reference sequence). V was clipped by 0 bases and J by 4 bases, with 22 bases between them. The CDR3 runs 18 residues. The CDR3 loop is CATSRDWGGSEGAYEQYF. CDR3 DNA sequence: TGTGCCACCAGCAGAGATTGGGGCGGATCCGAAGGCGCTTACGAGCAGTACTTC.

The chain employs TRBV9 and TRBJ1-3; D is possibly TRBD1 (5 bases). Germline V gene lookup returns CDR1 SGDLS and CDR2 YYNGEE. The CDR3 has 13 residues. The V end was cut by 3 bases, the J end by 3 bases, with 7 bases between. The CDR3 spells CASSEGNGNTIYF. Written as DNA, the CDR3 is TGTGCCAGCAGCGAGGGGAATGGAAACACCATATATTTT.

This sequence joins TRBV6-6 and TRBJ1-5; a possible D gene is TRBD1 (6 bases). V lost 5 bases, J lost 2 bases, and 10 bases lay in between. This CDR3 has 14 residues. The germline gives CDR1 MNHNY, CDR2 SVGAGI (reference sequence). CDR3 residues: CASSQQGRNQPQHF. DNA of the CDR3: TGTGCCAGCAGTCAACAGGGCCGCAATCAGCCCCAGCATTTT.

This rearrangement joins TRBV9 to TRBJ2-2; 11 positions agree with TRBD1. The CDR3 runs 16 residues. Looked up from germline, CDR1 is SGDLS and CDR2 is YYNGEE. The V gene end was trimmed by 4 bases and the J gene end by 2 bases; junction bases not matched to a gene: 4. In nucleotides, the CDR3 is TGTGCCAGCAGCCCGCGGACAGGGGGCAACACCGGGGAGCTGTTTTTT. This translates into CASSPRTGGNTGELFF. The full variable domain, rest sourced from reference TRBV9 and TRBJ2-2, is DSGVTQTPKHLITATGQRVTLRCSPRSGDLSVYWYQQSLDQGLQFLIQYYNGEERAKGNILERFSAQQFPDLHSELNLSSLELGDSALYFCASSPRTGGNTGELFFGEGSRLTVL.

The rearrangement joins TRBV6-1 to TRBJ1-5; 7 bases align to TRBD1. This CDR3 has 12 amino acids. The J segment lost 9 bases and the V segment lost 3 bases, leaving 2 bases of the junction unmatched. In germline, CDR1 is MNHNS, CDR2 SASEGT. In DNA form, the CDR3 reads TGTGCCAGCAGTGACAGGGGGATGCCCCAGCATTTT. The encoded protein is CASSDRGMPQHF.

This chain links TRBV9 with TRBJ2-7; 9 positions agree with TRBD2. Germline CDR1 is SGDLS and CDR2 is YYNGEE. V was clipped by 3 bases and J by 4 bases; unmatched bases: 5. The CDR3 sequence is 14 residues long. CDR3 loop: CASSAGLAQYEQYF. CDR3 sequence (DNA): TGTGCCAGCAGCGCAGGACTAGCGCAGTACGAGCAGTACTTC.